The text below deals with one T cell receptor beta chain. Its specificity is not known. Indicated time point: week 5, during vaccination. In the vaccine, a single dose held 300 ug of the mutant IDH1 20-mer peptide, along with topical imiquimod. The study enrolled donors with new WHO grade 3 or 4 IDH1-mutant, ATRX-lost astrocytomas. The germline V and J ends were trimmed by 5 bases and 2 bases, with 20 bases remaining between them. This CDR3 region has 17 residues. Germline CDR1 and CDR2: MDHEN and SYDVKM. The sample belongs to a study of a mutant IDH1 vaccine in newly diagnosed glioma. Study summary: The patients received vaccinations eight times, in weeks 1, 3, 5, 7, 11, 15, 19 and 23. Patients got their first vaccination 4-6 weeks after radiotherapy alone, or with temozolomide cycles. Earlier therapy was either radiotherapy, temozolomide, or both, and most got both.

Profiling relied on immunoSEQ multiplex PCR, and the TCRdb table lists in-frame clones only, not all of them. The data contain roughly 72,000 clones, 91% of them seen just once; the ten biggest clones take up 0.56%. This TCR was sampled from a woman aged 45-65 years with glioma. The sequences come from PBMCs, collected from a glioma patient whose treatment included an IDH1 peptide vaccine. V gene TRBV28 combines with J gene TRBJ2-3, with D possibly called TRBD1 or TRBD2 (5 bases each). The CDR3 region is CASSPLGPSAPTDTQYF. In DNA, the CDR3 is TGTGCCAGCAGTCCCCTGGGACCTTCCGCACCCACAGATACGCAGTATTTT.